This TCR beta chain emerged from a study of beta chain features in type 1 diabetes. TCRB transcripts that were expressed got sequenced, as all of the isolated RNA had been reverse transcribed. The data were produced by immunoSEQ multiplex PCR, yet TCRdb's version contains in-frame clones alone and is incomplete. The sample has about 220,000 clones, 11% seen once. Germline CDR1 MNHNY, CDR2 SVGAGI (reference sequence). Trimming pared 6 bases from V and 5 bases from J, leaving 10 bases between. The CDR3 is 13 residues long. This clone was seen a few times. This receptor was taken from a man between 18 and 29 years old in good health. The chain recombines TRBV6-6 with TRBJ1-4; D call uncertain. Material for sequencing was central memory CD4+ T cells from blood. The CDR3: CASSPGSNEKLFF. Written as DNA, the CDR3 is TGTGCCAGCAGCCCCGGATCGAATGAAAAACTGTTTTTT.